A selection of T cell receptor beta chains follows, all from one sample in a study of blood T cell repertoires in COVID-19. Using immunoSEQ multiplex PCR, the repertoire was profiled, and TCRdb retains in-frame clones only, with some absent. The table records roughly 150,000 clones, about 89% of them present only once. The sample consisted of peripheral blood. The receptors were sampled from a man aged 55 to 70 with active or convalescent COVID-19. Both conserved end residues are part of each CDR3. Fields, in order: D gene, V gene, clone size, J gene, CDR3 DNA, CDR3 protein. A D gene is named only where the DNA matches it firmly. Rows may omit the clone size; those that give it use once, few, many or a size class.

d_call: TRBD2
v_call: TRBV10-3
clone_size: -
j_call: TRBJ2-5
cdr3_nt: TGTGCCATCAGTAGCGGGGGGGAGACCCAGTACTTC
cdr3_aa: CAISSGGETQYF

d_call: -
v_call: TRBV19
clone_size: -
j_call: TRBJ2-1
cdr3_nt: TGTGCCAGTAGTATGACCGGGAGTATCTACAATGAGCAGTTCTTC
cdr3_aa: CASSMTGSIYNEQFF

d_call: -
v_call: TRBV18
clone_size: -
j_call: TRBJ2-7
cdr3_nt: TGTGCCAGCTCACCAAGCCCCCGGCCTAAAAAGGCGGACGAGCAGTACTTC
cdr3_aa: CASSPSPRPKKADEQYF

d_call: -
v_call: TRBV19
clone_size: once
j_call: TRBJ2-2
cdr3_nt: TGTGCCAGTGGCAACACCGGGGAGCTGTTTTTT
cdr3_aa: CASGNTGELFF

d_call: -
v_call: TRBV18
clone_size: -
j_call: TRBJ2-5
cdr3_nt: TGTGCCAGCTCACCATTAATGGAGACCCAAGAGACCCAGTACTTC
cdr3_aa: CASSPLMETQETQYF

d_call: TRBD2
v_call: TRBV5-1
clone_size: medium-sized
j_call: TRBJ2-7
cdr3_nt: TGCGCCAGCAGCAAGGGAGCAAGCGGGGCGAGCTCCTACGAGCAGTACTTC
cdr3_aa: CASSKGASGASSYEQYF

d_call: TRBD1
v_call: TRBV5-6
clone_size: -
j_call: TRBJ2-1
cdr3_nt: TGTGCCAGCAGTTCCTCAGGACAGGTGTACAATGAGCAGTTCTTC
cdr3_aa: CASSSSGQVYNEQFF

d_call: -
v_call: TRBV27
clone_size: -
j_call: TRBJ2-3
cdr3_nt: TGTGCCAGCAGTTTATCGATTAGCGGTTCAGATACGCAGTATTTT
cdr3_aa: CASSLSISGSDTQYF

d_call: TRBD1
v_call: TRBV6-5
clone_size: -
j_call: TRBJ1-6
cdr3_nt: TGTGCCAGCAGCCCCCGGGACAGGGACCTGCCCCTCCACTTT
cdr3_aa: CASSPRDRDLPLHF

d_call: -
v_call: TRBV5-1
clone_size: few
j_call: TRBJ2-7
cdr3_nt: TGCGCCAGCAGCTTGGACAATGCCTACGAGCAGTACTTC
cdr3_aa: CASSLDNAYEQYF